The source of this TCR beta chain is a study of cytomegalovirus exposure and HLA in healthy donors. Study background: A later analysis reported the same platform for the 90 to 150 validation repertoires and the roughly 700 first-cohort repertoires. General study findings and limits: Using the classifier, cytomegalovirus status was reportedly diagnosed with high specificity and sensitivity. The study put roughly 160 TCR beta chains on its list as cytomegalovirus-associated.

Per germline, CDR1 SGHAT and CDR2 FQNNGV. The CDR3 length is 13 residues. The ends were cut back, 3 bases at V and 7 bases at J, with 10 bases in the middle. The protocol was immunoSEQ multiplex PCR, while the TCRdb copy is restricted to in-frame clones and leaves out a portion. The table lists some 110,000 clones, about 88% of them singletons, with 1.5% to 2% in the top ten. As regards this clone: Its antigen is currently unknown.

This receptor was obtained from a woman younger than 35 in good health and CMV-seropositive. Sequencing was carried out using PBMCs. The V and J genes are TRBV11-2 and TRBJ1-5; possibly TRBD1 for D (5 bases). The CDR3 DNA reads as TGTGCCAGCAGCTTGGAGGGGTACCAGCCCCAGCATTTT. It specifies CASSLEGYQPQHF.